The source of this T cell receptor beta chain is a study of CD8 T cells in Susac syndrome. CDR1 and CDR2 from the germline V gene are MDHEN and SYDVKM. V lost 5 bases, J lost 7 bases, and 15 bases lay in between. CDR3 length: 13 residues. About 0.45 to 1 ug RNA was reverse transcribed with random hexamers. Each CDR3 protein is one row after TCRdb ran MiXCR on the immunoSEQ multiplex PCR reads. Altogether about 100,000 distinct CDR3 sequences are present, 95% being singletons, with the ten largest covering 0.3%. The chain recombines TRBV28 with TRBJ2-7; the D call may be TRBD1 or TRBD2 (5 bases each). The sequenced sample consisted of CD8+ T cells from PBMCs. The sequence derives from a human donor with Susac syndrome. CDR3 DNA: TGTGCCAGCAGTCTGAGTGGGGGTGATGAGCAGTACTTC. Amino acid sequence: CASSLSGGDEQYF.